A selection of T cell receptor beta chains follows, all from one sample in a study of blood T cells in healthy people across ages. TCRdb passed the 5' RACE reads through MiXCR, listing each CDR3 protein once. Found here are some 790,000 distinct CDR3 sequences, around 30% of them singletons; the top ten hold around a sixth. Sequencing was performed on blood. The receptors were sampled from a woman at least 80 years old in good health. The CDR3 runs from the conserved cysteine through the conserved F or W. Each record gives: D gene, clone size, V gene, J gene, CDR3 protein, CDR3 DNA. A D gene is named only where the DNA matches it firmly. Size is stated for part of the rows, as once, few or many counts, or as a class when the clone is expanded.

-	many	TRBV5-6	TRBJ2-1	CASSLRTSSYNEQFF	TGTGCCAGCAGCCTTCGGACTTCCTCCTACAATGAGCAGTTCTTC
-	-	TRBV19	TRBJ2-3	CASSRGMADTQYF	TGTGCCAGTAGTAGAGGAATGGCAGATACGCAGTATTTT
-	many	TRBV6-6	TRBJ2-7	CASRSRDSVEQYF	TGTGCCAGCAGATCCCGGGACTCCGTCGAGCAGTACTTC
-	many	TRBV4-3	TRBJ1-2	CASSQGTAYGYTF	TGCGCCAGCAGCCAAGGGACAGCATATGGCTACACCTTC
-	-	TRBV7-8	TRBJ1-6	CASSPGTSYNSPLHF	TGTGCCAGCAGCCCGGGAACCTCCTATAATTCACCCCTCCACTTT
TRBD1	many	TRBV3-1	TRBJ1-2	CASSRKPGQGTYGYTF	TGTGCCAGCAGCCGGAAACCGGGACAGGGGACCTATGGCTACACCTTC
-	many	TRBV24-1	TRBJ1-5	CATSDLSSQPQHF	TGTGCCACCAGTGATTTGAGCAGTCAGCCCCAGCATTTT
-	many	TRBV25-1	TRBJ2-5	CASSELKWGPRETQYF	TGTGCCAGCAGTGAATTGAAGTGGGGGCCCAGGGAGACCCAGTACTTC
TRBD1	-	TRBV2	TRBJ1-2	CASSYYRGGYTF	TGTGCCAGCAGTTATTACAGGGGTGGCTACACCTTC
-	many	TRBV28	TRBJ2-3	CASSSRRRVADTQYF	TGTGCCAGCAGCTCACGTCGCAGGGTCGCAGATACGCAGTATTTT
TRBD1	few	TRBV6-2/TRBV6-3	TRBJ2-1	CASRDRGYHEQFF	TGTGCCAGCAGGGACAGGGGGTACCATGAGCAGTTCTTC
-	few	TRBV2	TRBJ1-6	CASSEVGNSPLHF	TGTGCCAGCAGTGAAGTCGGTAATTCACCCCTCCACTTT
TRBD2	-	TRBV29-1	TRBJ2-7	CSVYSGRAPYEQYF	TGCAGCGTTTATAGCGGGAGGGCCCCCTACGAGCAGTACTTC
TRBD2	-	TRBV7-2	TRBJ2-7	CASSPGTSNEQYF	TGTGCCAGCAGCCCTGGGACTAGCAACGAGCAGTACTTC
-	-	TRBV12-3/TRBV12-4	TRBJ2-3	CADSLGVGADVQYF	TGTGCAGATAGCCTAGGGGTGGGAGCAGATGTGCAGTATTTT
-	many	TRBV15	TRBJ1-5	CATSRDQGNQPQHF	TGTGCCACCAGCAGAGATCAAGGCAATCAGCCCCAGCATTTT
-	-	TRBV3-1	TRBJ2-2	CASSPVIGELFF	TGTGCCAGCAGCCCAGTAATAGGGGAGCTGTTTTTT
TRBD2	-	TRBV20-1	TRBJ2-3	CSARDPQAGGTDTQYF	TGCAGTGCTAGAGATCCGCAAGCGGGGGGCACAGATACGCAGTATTTT
TRBD1	few	TRBV6-2/TRBV6-3	TRBJ2-2	CASNRDRVNTGELFF	TGTGCCAGTAACCGGGACAGAGTTAACACCGGGGAGCTGTTTTTT
TRBD1	-	TRBV2	TRBJ1-5	CASRDRKGFGQPQHF	TGTGCCAGCAGGGACAGGAAAGGTTTTGGTCAGCCCCAGCATTTT
-	many	TRBV6-7	TRBJ1-5	CASSYGKGPEGNQPQHF	TGTGCCAGCAGTTACGGGAAGGGGCCTGAGGGCAATCAGCCCCAGCATTTT
TRBD1	-	TRBV7-2	TRBJ2-7	CASSLGLGQGQREQYF	TGTGCCAGCAGCTTAGGGTTGGGACAGGGCCAACGCGAGCAGTACTTC
-	-	TRBV30	TRBJ1-5	CAWSVMGHSSNQPQHF	TGTGCCTGGAGTGTAATGGGACATTCTAGCAATCAGCCCCAGCATTTT
-	-	TRBV6-1	TRBJ1-5	CASTSVYSNQPQHF	TGTGCCAGCACTTCAGTATATAGCAATCAGCCCCAGCATTTT
TRBD2	-	TRBV11-2	TRBJ2-3	CASSSGLAGARERFDTQYF	TGTGCCAGCAGCTCGGGACTAGCGGGGGCCAGGGAAAGATTCGATACGCAGTATTTT
TRBD1	-	TRBV11-2	TRBJ1-1	CASSILGTGLAGDTEAFF	TGTGCCAGCAGCATCCTCGGGACAGGGTTAGCAGGGGACACTGAAGCTTTCTTT
-	-	TRBV7-2	TRBJ2-1	CASSLRTPRSSYNEQFF	TGTGCCAGCAGCTTAAGGACACCTAGGAGCTCCTACAATGAGCAGTTCTTC
-	few	TRBV5-1	TRBJ2-1	CASSPGPGPNEQFF	TGCGCCAGCAGCCCCGGCCCAGGGCCCAATGAGCAGTTCTTC
TRBD2	many	TRBV3-1	TRBJ2-7	CASSPGTTLNEQYF	TGTGCCAGCAGCCCAGGGACTACCTTGAACGAGCAGTACTTC
TRBD1	-	TRBV15	TRBJ2-2	CATSSLTGYNTGELFF	TGTGCCACCAGCAGTTTGACAGGGTACAACACCGGGGAGCTGTTTTTT
TRBD1	-	TRBV20-1	TRBJ1-5	CSAIAGGWGVQPQHF	TGCAGTGCTATAGCAGGGGGTTGGGGGGTTCAGCCCCAGCATTTT
-	many	TRBV5-1	TRBJ2-1	CASSLGGPLRNEQFF	TGCGCCAGCAGCTTGGGGGGGCCTCTACGTAATGAGCAGTTCTTC